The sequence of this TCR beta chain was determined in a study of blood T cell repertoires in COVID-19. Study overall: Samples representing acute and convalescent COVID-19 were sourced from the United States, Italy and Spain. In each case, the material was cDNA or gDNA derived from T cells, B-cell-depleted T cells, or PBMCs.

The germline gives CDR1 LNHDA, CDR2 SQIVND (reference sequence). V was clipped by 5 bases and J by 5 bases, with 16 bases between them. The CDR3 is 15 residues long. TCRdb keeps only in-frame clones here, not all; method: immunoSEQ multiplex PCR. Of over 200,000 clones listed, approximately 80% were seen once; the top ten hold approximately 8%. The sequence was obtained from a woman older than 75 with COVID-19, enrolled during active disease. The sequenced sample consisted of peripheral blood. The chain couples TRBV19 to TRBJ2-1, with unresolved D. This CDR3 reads CASSPLGEVNNEQFF. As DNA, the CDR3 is TGTGCCAGTAGTCCCCTAGGAGAAGTTAACAATGAGCAGTTCTTC. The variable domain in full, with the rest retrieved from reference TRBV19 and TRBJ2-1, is DGGITQSPKYLFRKEGQNVTLSCEQNLNHDAMYWYRQDPGQGLRLIYYSQIVNDFQKGDIAEGYSVSREKKESFPLTVTSAQKNPTAFYLCASSPLGEVNNEQFFGPGTRLTVL.